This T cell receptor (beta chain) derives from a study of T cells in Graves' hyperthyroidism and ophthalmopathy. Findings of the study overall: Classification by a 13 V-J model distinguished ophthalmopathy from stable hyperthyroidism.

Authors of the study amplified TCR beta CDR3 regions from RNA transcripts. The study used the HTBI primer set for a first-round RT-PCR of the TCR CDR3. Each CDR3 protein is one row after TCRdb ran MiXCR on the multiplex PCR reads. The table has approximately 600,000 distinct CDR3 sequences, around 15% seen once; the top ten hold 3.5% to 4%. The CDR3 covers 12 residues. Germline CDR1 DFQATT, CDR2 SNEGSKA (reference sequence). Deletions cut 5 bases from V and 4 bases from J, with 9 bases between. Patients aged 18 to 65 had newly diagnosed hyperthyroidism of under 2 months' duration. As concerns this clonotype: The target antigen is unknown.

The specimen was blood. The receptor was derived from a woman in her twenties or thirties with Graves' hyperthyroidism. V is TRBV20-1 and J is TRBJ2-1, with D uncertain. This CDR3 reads CSAPLLYNEQFF. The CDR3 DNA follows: TGCAGTGCTCCCCTACTGTACAATGAGCAGTTCTTC.